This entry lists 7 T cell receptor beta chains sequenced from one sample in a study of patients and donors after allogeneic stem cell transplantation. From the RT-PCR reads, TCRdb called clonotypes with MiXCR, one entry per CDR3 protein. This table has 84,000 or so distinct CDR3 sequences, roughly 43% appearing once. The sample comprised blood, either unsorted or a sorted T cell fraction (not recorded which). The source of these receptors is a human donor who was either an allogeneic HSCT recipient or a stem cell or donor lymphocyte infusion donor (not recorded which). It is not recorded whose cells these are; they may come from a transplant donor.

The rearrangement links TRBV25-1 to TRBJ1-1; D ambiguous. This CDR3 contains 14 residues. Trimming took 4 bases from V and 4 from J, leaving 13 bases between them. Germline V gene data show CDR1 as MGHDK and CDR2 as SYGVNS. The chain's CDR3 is CASSGSSWGTEAFF. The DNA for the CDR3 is TGTGCCAGCAGTGGATCTTCATGGGGCACTGAAGCTTTCTTT.

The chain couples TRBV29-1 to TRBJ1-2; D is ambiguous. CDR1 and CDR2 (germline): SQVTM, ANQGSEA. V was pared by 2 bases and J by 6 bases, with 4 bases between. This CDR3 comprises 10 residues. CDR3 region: CSVERNGYTF. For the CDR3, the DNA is TGCAGCGTTGAAAGGAATGGCTACACCTTC.

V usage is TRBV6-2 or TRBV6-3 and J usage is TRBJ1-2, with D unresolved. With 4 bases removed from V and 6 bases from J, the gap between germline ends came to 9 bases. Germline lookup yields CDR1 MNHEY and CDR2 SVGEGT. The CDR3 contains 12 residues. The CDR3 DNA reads TGTGCCAGCAGTTCGGATCCCAATGGCTACACCTTC. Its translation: CASSSDPNGYTF.

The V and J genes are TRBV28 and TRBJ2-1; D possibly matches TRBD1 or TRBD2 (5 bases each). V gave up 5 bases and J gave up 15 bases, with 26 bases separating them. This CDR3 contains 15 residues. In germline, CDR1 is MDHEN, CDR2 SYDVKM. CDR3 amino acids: CASSDPGTNRLNPFF. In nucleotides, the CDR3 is TGTGCCAGCAGTGATCCGGGGACCAACCGCCTGAATCCGTTCTTC.

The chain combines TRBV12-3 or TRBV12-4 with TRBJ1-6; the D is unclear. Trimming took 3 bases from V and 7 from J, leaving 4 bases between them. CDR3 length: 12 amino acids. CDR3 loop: CASSFSNSPLHF. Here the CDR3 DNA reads TGTGCCAGCAGTTTCAGCAATTCACCCCTCCACTTT.

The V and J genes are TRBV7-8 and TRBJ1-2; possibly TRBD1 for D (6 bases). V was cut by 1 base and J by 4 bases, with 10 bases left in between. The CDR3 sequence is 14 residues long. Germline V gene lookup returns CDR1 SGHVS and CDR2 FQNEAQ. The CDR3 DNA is TGTGCCAGCAGCTTAGGCAGGGGAGGCTATGGCTACACCTTC. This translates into CASSLGRGGYGYTF. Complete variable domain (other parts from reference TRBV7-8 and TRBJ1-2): GAGVSQSPRYKVAKRGQDVALRCDPISGHVSLFWYQQALGQGPEFLTYFQNEAQLDKSGLPSDRFFAERPEGSVSTLKIQRTQQEDSAVYLCASSLGRGGYGYTFGSGTRLTVV.

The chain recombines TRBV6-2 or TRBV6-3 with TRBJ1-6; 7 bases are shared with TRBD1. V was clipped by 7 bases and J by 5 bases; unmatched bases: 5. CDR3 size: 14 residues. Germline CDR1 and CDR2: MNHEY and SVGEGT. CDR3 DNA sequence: TGTGCCAGCAACCTCCAGGGGGATAATTCACCCCTCCACTTT. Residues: CASNLQGDNSPLHF.